This T cell receptor (beta chain) was identified during a study of T-cell reconstitution after alpha-beta-depleted transplantation in children. Study conclusions and caveats: Newly made T cells mostly supplied T-cell counts and diversity one year after transplant.

Unique molecular identifiers were built into the TCRbeta library. Each CDR3 protein is one row after TCRdb ran MiXCR on the PCR reads. The data hold 780,000 or so distinct CDR3 sequences, with roughly 15% observed a single time. This CDR3 is built from 18 residues. From germline, CDR1 is SGDLS and CDR2 YYNGEE. J gave up 5 bases and V 0 bases, and 8 bases lay outside the gene matches. Concerning this clonotype: Its specificity is not known.

The chain uses TRBV9 and TRBJ2-2, with 12 bases that match TRBD2. The starting material was PBMCs, mostly from graft donor cells, obtained 360 days after TCRalphabeta/CD19-depleted stem cell transplant. This TCR was sampled from a male patient younger than 18 who had a stem cell transplant for acute lymphoblastic leukemia, so the T cells may come from the graft donor. CDR3 DNA sequence: TGTGCCAGCAGCGTAGCCGGGTTTCTAGCGGGAGGGACCGGGGAGCTGTTTTTT. Translated, it gives CASSVAGFLAGGTGELFF. The variable domain in full, completed from reference TRBV9 and TRBJ2-2, reads DSGVTQTPKHLITATGQRVTLRCSPRSGDLSVYWYQQSLDQGLQFLIQYYNGEERAKGNILERFSAQQFPDLHSELNLSSLELGDSALYFCASSVAGFLAGGTGELFFGEGSRLTVL.